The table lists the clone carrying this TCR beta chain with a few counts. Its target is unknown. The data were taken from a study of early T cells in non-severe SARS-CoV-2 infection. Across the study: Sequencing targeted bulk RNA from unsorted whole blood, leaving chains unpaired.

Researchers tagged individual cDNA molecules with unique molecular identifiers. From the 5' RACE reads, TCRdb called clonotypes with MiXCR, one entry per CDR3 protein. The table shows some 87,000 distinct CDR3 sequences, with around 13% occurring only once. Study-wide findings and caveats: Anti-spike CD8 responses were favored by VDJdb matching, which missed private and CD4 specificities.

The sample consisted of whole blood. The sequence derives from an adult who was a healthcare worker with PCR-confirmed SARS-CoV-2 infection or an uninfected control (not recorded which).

The CDR3 DNA follows: TGTGCCAGCAGCGTAGAGCTACGGACTGAAGCTTTCTTT. It encodes CASSVELRTEAFF. The chain recombines TRBV9 with TRBJ1-1; D is undetermined. Germline lookup yields CDR1 SGDLS and CDR2 YYNGEE. The CDR3 is made up of 13 amino acids. V was trimmed by 0 bases and J by 5 bases, leaving 8 bases between them.